The clone carrying this T cell receptor (beta chain) came up many times. The antigen is unknown. RNA transcripts served as template for amplifying TCR beta CDR3 sequences. Amplification began with first-round RT-PCR using HTBI primers, then second-round multiplex PCR was performed. TCRdb processed the multiplex PCR reads anew with MiXCR; each CDR3 protein has one entry. The table has about 220,000 distinct CDR3 sequences, 20% to 25% seen once. These data belong to a study of Graves' ophthalmopathy and Graves' hyperthyroidism. Germline V gene lookup returns CDR1 MNHNS and CDR2 SASEGT. Losses at the gene ends were 0 bases for V and 7 bases for J; bases not matched to a gene: 5. This CDR3 region has 15 residues. Having ophthalmopathy, the donors showed moderate-to-severe activity, CAS ≥3 and NOSPECS ≥4, with disease lasting under 3 months. Overall study results and limits: A model of 13 signatures distinguished ophthalmopathy from stable hyperthyroidism at roughly 86% sensitivity and 81.08% specificity.

The clonotype comes from a woman between 50 and 59 years old with Graves' ophthalmopathy. The V call is TRBV6-1, the J call TRBJ2-4, with 8 positions matching TRBD2. The sequenced sample consisted of peripheral blood. Here the CDR3 reads CASSEAGGRINIQYF. CDR3 DNA: TGTGCCAGCAGTGAAGCCGGCGGGAGGATCAACATTCAGTACTTC.